This TCR beta chain was recovered during a study of shared clonotypes between healthy human individuals. Whole-study findings and limits: The authors expected sequencing depth to affect clonotype sharing among donors.

With regard to this clone: Its antigen is undetermined.

The repertoire was sequenced with immunoSEQ multiplex PCR; TCRdb's copy has only in-frame clones and lacks some. Of some 500,000 clones listed, roughly 78% were seen once; the top ten hold roughly 12%. CDR3 size: 16 residues. With V trimmed by 0 bases and J by 2 bases, 4 bases remained unmatched. From germline, CDR1 is SGHRS and CDR2 YFSETQ. The chain has TRBV5-1 and TRBJ2-3; TRBD1 aligns across 9 bases. This TCR came from a woman aged 40 to 50 in good health. Some clones in this sample may be carry-over from other donors' samples. The sequenced sample consisted of PBMCs. CDR3 residues: CASSLVGTGTTDTQYF. The CDR3 DNA follows: TGCGCCAGCAGCTTGGTGGGGACAGGGACCACAGATACGCAGTATTTT.